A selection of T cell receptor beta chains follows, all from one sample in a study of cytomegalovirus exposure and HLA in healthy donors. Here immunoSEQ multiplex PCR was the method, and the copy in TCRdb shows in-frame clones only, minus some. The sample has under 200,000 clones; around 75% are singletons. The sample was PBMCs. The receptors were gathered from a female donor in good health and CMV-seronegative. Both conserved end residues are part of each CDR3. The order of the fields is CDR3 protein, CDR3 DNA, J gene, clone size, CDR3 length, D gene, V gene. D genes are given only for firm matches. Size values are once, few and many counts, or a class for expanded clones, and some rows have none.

CASSAPGAGGNNEQFF,TGTGCCAGCAGCGCCCCCGGGGCGGGAGGGAACAATGAGCAGTTCTTC,TRBJ2-1,NA,16,TRBD2,TRBV9
CASSLNTGTGRDEQFF,TGTGCCAGCAGCTTAAACACCGGGACAGGGAGGGATGAGCAGTTCTTC,TRBJ2-1,NA,16,TRBD1,TRBV11-1
CASSVQGSNYGYTF,TGTGCCAGCAGCGTACAGGGTTCAAACTATGGCTACACCTTC,TRBJ1-2,NA,14,NA,TRBV6-6
CASSPQTGGNTEAFF,TGTGCCAGCTCACCTCAGACCGGAGGGAATACTGAAGCTTTCTTT,TRBJ1-1,NA,15,NA,TRBV18
CASSLGTSGSCNEQFF,TGTGCCAGCAGCTTAGGTACTTCGGGGTCATGCAATGAGCAGTTCTTC,TRBJ2-1,NA,16,NA,TRBV11-3
CASSLRQGETQYF,TGTGCCAGCAGCTTAAGGCAGGGAGAGACCCAGTACTTC,TRBJ2-5,few,13,NA,TRBV7-9
CASIRGSGTNEQFF,TGTGCCAGCATCCGGGGTAGCGGGACAAATGAGCAGTTCTTC,TRBJ2-1,few,14,TRBD2,TRBV27
CASSAPRDRVGYGYTF,TGTGCCAGCAGCGCACCCCGGGACAGGGTGGGCTATGGCTACACCTTC,TRBJ1-2,once,16,TRBD1,TRBV9
CASSQDRGSYGYTF,TGTGCCAGCAGTCAGGACAGGGGGTCCTATGGCTACACCTTC,TRBJ1-2,NA,14,TRBD1,TRBV2
CASSLTQGNTEAFF,TGTGCCAGCAGCCTTACACAGGGAAACACTGAAGCTTTCTTT,TRBJ1-1,NA,14,NA,TRBV7-9
CASRKSGQGTYEQYF,TGTGCCAGCAGGAAGTCGGGACAGGGGACCTACGAGCAGTACTTC,TRBJ2-7,NA,15,TRBD1,TRBV6-5
CASSPIAGGITGELFF,TGTGCCAGCAGCCCTATAGCGGGAGGCATAACCGGGGAGCTGTTTTTT,TRBJ2-2,once,16,TRBD2,TRBV11-2
CASSLGQGNYGYTF,TGCGCCAGCAGCTTGGGCCAGGGCAACTATGGCTACACCTTC,TRBJ1-2,NA,14,NA,TRBV5-1
CASSQDYRPNTEAFF,TGCGCCAGCAGCCAAGACTACAGGCCGAACACTGAAGCTTTCTTT,TRBJ1-1,NA,15,NA,TRBV4-1
CASSVGAGSNQPQHF,TGTGCCAGTAGTGTGGGAGCGGGGAGCAATCAGCCCCAGCATTTT,TRBJ1-5,NA,15,NA,TRBV19
CSARVRTEAFF,TGCAGTGCTAGAGTCCGCACTGAAGCTTTCTTT,TRBJ1-1,NA,11,NA,TRBV20-1
CASSYSVESVGEQYF,TGTGCCAGCAGTTACAGTGTAGAGAGCGTTGGAGAGCAGTACTTC,TRBJ2-7,NA,15,NA,TRBV6-5
CASSSGQGETNYGYTF,TGTGCCAGTAGTTCTGGACAGGGCGAAACCAACTATGGCTACACCTTC,TRBJ1-2,NA,16,TRBD1,TRBV19
CASRSPGQNSPLHF,TGTGCCAGCCGAAGTCCGGGACAAAATTCACCCCTCCACTTT,TRBJ1-6,NA,14,NA,TRBV6-5
CATSPGGATNEKLFF,TGTGCCACCAGCCCTGGGGGCGCAACTAATGAAAAACTGTTTTTT,TRBJ1-4,NA,15,NA,TRBV15
CASSPQAGDTQYF,TGTGCCAGCAGCCCTCAAGCGGGAGATACGCAGTATTTT,TRBJ2-3,NA,13,NA,TRBV7-3
CASSPDIVQGETQYF,TGTGCCAGCAGCCCTGACATCGTTCAGGGCGAGACCCAGTACTTC,TRBJ2-5,NA,15,NA,TRBV25-1
CASSLAGGGGEQYF,TGTGCCAGCAGCTTAGCGGGAGGGGGAGGAGAGCAGTACTTC,TRBJ2-7,NA,14,NA,TRBV7-2
CASSLAGSGAGNTIYF,TGCGCCAGCAGCTTGGCAGGGTCGGGAGCTGGAAACACCATATATTTT,TRBJ1-3,NA,16,NA,TRBV5-1
CASSTSSGANVLTF,TGTGCCAGCAGCACAAGCTCTGGGGCCAACGTCCTGACTTTC,TRBJ2-6,few,14,NA,TRBV6-5
CASSLRDRVGTF,TGTGCCAGCAGCCTAAGGGACAGGGTGGGCACCTTC,TRBJ1-2,NA,12,TRBD1,TRBV7-2
CASRSGALGETQYF,TGTGCCAGCAGGAGCGGGGCCCTCGGGGAGACCCAGTACTTC,TRBJ2-5,NA,14,TRBD2,TRBV6-6
CAISAVDQPQHF,TGTGCCATCAGTGCAGTGGATCAGCCCCAGCATTTT,TRBJ1-5,NA,12,NA,TRBV10-3
CASSQIDRGGEQYF,TGTGCCAGCAGTCAAATCGACCGGGGAGGAGAGCAGTACTTC,TRBJ2-7,NA,14,NA,TRBV6-6
CASSPTLLGHQPQHF,TGCGCCAGCAGCCCAACCCTCTTGGGGCATCAGCCCCAGCATTTT,TRBJ1-5,few,15,NA,TRBV4-3
CASSEYRTNTDTQYF,TGTGCCAGCAGTGAATATCGGACTAACACAGATACGCAGTATTTT,TRBJ2-3,NA,15,NA,TRBV25-1
CASSIEAGAYNEQFF,TGTGCCAGTAGTATAGAAGCGGGCGCCTACAATGAGCAGTTCTTC,TRBJ2-1,NA,15,NA,TRBV19
CASSEARTGGTDTQYF,TGTGCCAGCAGTGAAGCAAGGACAGGGGGCACAGATACGCAGTATTTT,TRBJ2-3,NA,16,TRBD1,TRBV6-1
CASSVAWREGPETQYF,TGTGCCAGCAGCGTAGCCTGGAGGGAGGGCCCCGAGACCCAGTACTTC,TRBJ2-5,few,16,TRBD2,TRBV9
CASSLGPGTGGDTQYF,TGCGCCAGCAGCTTGGGTCCCGGGACAGGGGGAGATACGCAGTATTTT,TRBJ2-3,NA,16,TRBD1,TRBV5-1
CSVELASPTEAFF,TGCAGCGTTGAATTAGCCTCTCCTACTGAAGCTTTCTTT,TRBJ1-1,NA,13,NA,TRBV29-1
CSIDSGSTGELFF,TGCAGCATTGATTCAGGGTCCACCGGGGAGCTGTTTTTT,TRBJ2-2,NA,13,NA,TRBV29-1
CASSTGGTGDYEQYF,TGTGCCAGCAGCACGGGGGGGACGGGCGACTACGAGCAGTACTTC,TRBJ2-7,NA,15,TRBD2,TRBV5-5
CASSPLGAGDEETQYF,TGTGCCAGCTCACCTTTAGGGGCGGGAGATGAGGAGACCCAGTACTTC,TRBJ2-5,NA,16,TRBD2,TRBV18
CASSISPVYGYTF,TGTGCCAGTAGTATCTCCCCGGTTTATGGCTACACCTTC,TRBJ1-2,NA,13,NA,TRBV19
CASSSTGGERTEAFF,TGTGCCAGCAGCTCCACAGGGGGCGAGAGGACTGAAGCTTTCTTT,TRBJ1-1,once,15,TRBD1,TRBV7-8
CASSLKDRLRVDTEAFF,TGTGCCAGCAGCTTAAAGGACAGGCTGAGGGTAGACACTGAAGCTTTCTTT,TRBJ1-1,NA,17,TRBD1,TRBV7-2
CASSFARGNNEQFF,TGTGCCAGCAGCTTCGCCAGGGGGAACAATGAGCAGTTCTTC,TRBJ2-1,few,14,TRBD1,TRBV7-2